Below, 13 T cell receptor beta chains from the same sample are listed, as sequenced in a study of control samples from healthy donors and cancer patients. Generated by immunoSEQ multiplex PCR, the TCRdb table keeps only in-frame clones and is missing some. Seen here are 100,000 to 150,000 clones, 75% to 95% observed once, and the top ten hold 2.5% to 3%. Source material: blood. The origin of the receptors is a man in his forties or fifties in good health.

This clone was picked up many times. The chain uses TRBV11-2 and TRBJ2-5; a weak D match, TRBD2 (6 bases). This CDR3 is 13 amino acids long. Germline V gene data show CDR1 as SGHAT and CDR2 as FQNNGV. The V end was cut by 4 bases, the J end by 4 bases, with 10 bases between. CDR3 in DNA: TGTGCCAGCAGCTATAGACTAGGAGAGACCCAGTACTTC. Translating it yields CASSYRLGETQYF.

This chain connects TRBV6-5 to TRBJ1-3; perhaps TRBD1 as D (6 bases). The germline CDR1 and CDR2 sequences are MNHEY and SVGAGI. The V end was cut by 6 bases, the J end by 1 base, with 10 bases between. This CDR3 comprises 14 residues. This CDR3 reads CASSKTGSGNTIYF. CDR3 nucleotide sequence: TGTGCCAGCAGCAAAACAGGGTCTGGAAACACCATATATTTT.

The J gene is TRBJ1-1, the V gene TRBV19, with D perhaps matching TRBD1 (5 bases). The germline V gene has CDR1 LNHDA and CDR2 SQIVND (reference sequence). The CDR3 totals 13 residues. V was clipped by 8 bases and J by 4 bases, with 14 bases between them. The CDR3 region has the DNA TGTGCCAGTGACAGAGGGCCGGGCACTGAAGCTTTCTTT. Its protein is CASDRGPGTEAFF.

V gene TRBV24-1 combines with J gene TRBJ2-2; 9 nucleotides match TRBD1. This CDR3 has 15 residues. Germline V gene data show CDR1 as KGHDR and CDR2 as SFDVKD. V lost 4 bases, J lost 8 bases, and 7 bases stayed unmatched. The CDR3 DNA is TGTGCCACCAGTGACCTGGGACAGGGAGAAGGGGAGCTGTTTTTT. Protein product: CATSDLGQGEGELFF.

This clone showed up just once. J is TRBJ2-2 and V is TRBV12-3 or TRBV12-4; D call uncertain. The CDR3 totals 13 residues. Trimming took off 5 bases at V and 6 bases at J, with 10 bases between the two ends. CDR3: CASSLNAAGELFF. CDR3 coding DNA: TGTGCCAGCAGTCTAAACGCGGCCGGGGAGCTGTTTTTT.

V usage is TRBV3-1 (or the pseudogene TRBV3-2) and J usage is TRBJ2-3; 9 bases agree with TRBD2. The germline gives CDR1 LGHDT, CDR2 YNNKEL (reference sequence). The CDR3 covers 17 residues. V was pared by 0 bases and J by 4 bases, with 8 bases of the junction left unmatched. The chain's CDR3 is CASSQEVGGGGADTQYF. DNA for the CDR3: TGTGCCAGCAGCCAAGAGGTCGGCGGGGGGGGCGCAGATACGCAGTATTTT.

This clone was seen once. The chain links TRBV4-1 to TRBJ2-5, with 9 bases identical to TRBD2. Germline CDR1 reads MGHRA; CDR2 reads YSYEKL. The CDR3 covers 16 residues. V lost 2 bases to trimming and J lost 5 bases; unmatched junction nucleotides: 9. CDR3 loop: CASSQIGTSLRETQYF. The CDR3 DNA sequence: TGCGCCAGCAGCCAAATTGGGACTAGCCTTCGGGAGACCCAGTACTTC.

The V gene is TRBV5-4, the J gene TRBJ2-4; TRBD1 aligns across 10 bases. V was clipped by 0 bases and J by 7 bases; unmatched bases: 1. Germline V lookup: CDR1 SGHNT, CDR2 YYREEE (reference sequence). The CDR3 has 14 residues. In DNA, the CDR3 is TGTGCCAGCAGCTTGGGGACAGGGGGGAACATTCAGTACTTC. Translating it yields CASSLGTGGNIQYF.

This chain uses TRBV6-5 with TRBJ1-1; 12 bases align to TRBD1. V was pared by 6 bases and J by 6 bases, with 8 bases of the junction left unmatched. This CDR3 region has 15 residues. CDR1 and CDR2 (germline): MNHEY, SVGAGI. CDR3 residues: CASRVGGQGAPEAFF. CDR3 DNA sequence: TGTGCCAGCAGAGTAGGGGGACAGGGGGCCCCTGAAGCTTTCTTT.

The chain carries TRBV19 and TRBJ1-1, with D hard to call. CDR3 length: 12 amino acids. Germline CDR1 is LNHDA and CDR2 is SQIVND (reference sequence). With 7 bases removed from V and 4 bases from J, the gap between germline ends came to 10 bases. For the CDR3, the DNA is TGTGCCAGTATGCGGCCGAGCACTGAAGCTTTCTTT. Amino acids: CASMRPSTEAFF.

The genes are TRBV5-1 and TRBJ2-7, with D maybe TRBD1 (6 bases). Germline lookup yields CDR1 SGHRS and CDR2 YFSETQ. The CDR3 runs 15 residues. V lost 4 bases and J 3 bases, leaving 17 bases between the germline ends. CDR3 DNA sequence: TGCGCCAGCAGCCCCACAGGGTCAACACGCTACGAGCAGTACTTC. Its translation: CASSPTGSTRYEQYF.

The chain joins TRBV7-8 to TRBJ1-2, with D maybe TRBD1 (6 bases). CDR3 size: 14 residues. Trimming pared 5 bases from V and 4 bases from J, leaving 14 bases between. From germline, CDR1 is SGHVS and CDR2 FQNEAQ. CDR3 DNA sequence: TGTGCCAGCAGCGAAACAGTAGGGGGCTATGGCTACACCTTC. Translated: CASSETVGGYGYTF.

The rearrangement links TRBV19 to TRBJ1-1; 7 nucleotides match TRBD1. This CDR3 is 14 amino acids long. V trimming: 6 bases; J trimming: 3 bases; junction bases outside the gene matches: 7. Germline-derived CDR1 and CDR2 are LNHDA and SQIVND (reference sequence). The chain's CDR3 is CASRRGGLDTEAFF. The CDR3 DNA is TGTGCCAGTAGACGAGGGGGCTTGGACACTGAAGCTTTCTTT.